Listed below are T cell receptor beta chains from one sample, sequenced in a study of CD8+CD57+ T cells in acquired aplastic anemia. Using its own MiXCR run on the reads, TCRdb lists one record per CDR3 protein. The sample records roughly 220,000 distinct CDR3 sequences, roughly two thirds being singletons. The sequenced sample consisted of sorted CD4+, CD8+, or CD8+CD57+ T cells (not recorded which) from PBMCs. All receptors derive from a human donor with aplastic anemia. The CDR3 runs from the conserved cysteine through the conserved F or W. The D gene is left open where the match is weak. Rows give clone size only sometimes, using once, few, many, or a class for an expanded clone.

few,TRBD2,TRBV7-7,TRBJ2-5,CASSLAGMETQYF,TGTGCTAGCAGCTTAGCGGGGATGGAGACCCAGTACTTC
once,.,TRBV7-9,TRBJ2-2,CASSSPVWTGELFF,TGTGCCAGCAGCTCCCCCGTGTGGACCGGGGAGCTGTTTTTT
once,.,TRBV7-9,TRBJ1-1,CASSSWTENEAFF,TGTGCCAGCAGCTCCTGGACGGAGAATGAAGCTTTCTTT
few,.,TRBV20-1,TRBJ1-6,CSARDVRVPGSPLHF,TGCAGTGCTAGAGATGTACGAGTACCTGGTTCACCCCTCCACTTT
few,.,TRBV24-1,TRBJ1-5,CATELGGSNQPQHF,TGTGCCACCGAACTAGGAGGAAGCAATCAGCCCCAGCATTTT
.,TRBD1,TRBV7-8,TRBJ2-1,CASTPLGTGIEQFF,TGTGCCAGCACCCCCCTCGGGACAGGGATTGAGCAGTTCTTC
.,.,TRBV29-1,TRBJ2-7,CSVEDGPGLNEQYF,TGCAGCGTTGAAGATGGGCCCGGCCTCAACGAGCAGTACTTC
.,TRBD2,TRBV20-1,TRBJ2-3,CSARAYGTKVTDTQYF,TGCAGTGCTAGAGCATACGGGACTAAGGTCACAGATACGCAGTATTTT
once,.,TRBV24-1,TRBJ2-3,CATSDAKSTDTHYF,TGTGCCACCAGTGATGCCAAGAGCACAGATACGCACTATTTT
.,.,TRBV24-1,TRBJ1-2,CATSERGGGDGYTF,TGTGCCACCAGTGAACGGGGAGGAGGTGATGGCTACACCTTC
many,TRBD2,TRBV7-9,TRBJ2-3,CASSLVSSGATDTQYF,TGTGCCAGCAGCTTAGTATCTAGCGGGGCCACAGATACGCAGTATTTT
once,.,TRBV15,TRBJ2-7,CASRVEGPREQYF,TGTGCCAGCAGGGTGGAGGGCCCAAGAGAGCAGTACTTC
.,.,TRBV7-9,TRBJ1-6,CASSLTDSPLHF,TGTGCCAGCAGCTTGACAGATTCACCCCTCCACTTT
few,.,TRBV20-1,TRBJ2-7,CSARGDGSYEQYF,TGCAGTGCTAGAGGGGACGGTTCCTACGAGCAGTACTTC
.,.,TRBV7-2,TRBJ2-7,CASSSYSGYSYEQYF,TGTGCCAGCAGCTCCTACTCTGGTTACTCCTACGAGCAGTACTTC